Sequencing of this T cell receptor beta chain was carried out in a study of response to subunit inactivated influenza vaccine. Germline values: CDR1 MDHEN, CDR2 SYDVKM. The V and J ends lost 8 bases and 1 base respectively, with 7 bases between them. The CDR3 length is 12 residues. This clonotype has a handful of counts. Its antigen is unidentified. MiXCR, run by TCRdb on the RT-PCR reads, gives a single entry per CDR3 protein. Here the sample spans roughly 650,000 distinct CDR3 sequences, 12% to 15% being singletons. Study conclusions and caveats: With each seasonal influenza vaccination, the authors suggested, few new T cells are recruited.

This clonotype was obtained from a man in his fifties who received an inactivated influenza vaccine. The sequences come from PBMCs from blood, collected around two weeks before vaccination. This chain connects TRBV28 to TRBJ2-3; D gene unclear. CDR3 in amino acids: CASQSGTDTQYF. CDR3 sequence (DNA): TGTGCCAGCCAGAGCGGCACAGATACGCAGTATTTT. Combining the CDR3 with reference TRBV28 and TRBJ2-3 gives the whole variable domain DVKVTQSSRYLVKRTGEKVFLECVQDMDHENMFWYRQDPGLGLRLIYFSYDVKMKEKGDIPEGYSVSREKKERFSLILESASTNQTSMYLCASQSGTDTQYFGPGTRLTVL.